This T cell receptor beta chain comes out of a study of cytomegalovirus exposure and HLA in healthy donors. The study, taken as a whole, reports: CMV serostatus alone was available as immune exposure information. Most of the TCR beta V segments (in an earlier analysis) were productive either about 87% or about 30% of the time. The study recorded 150 to 200 TCR beta chains that were cytomegalovirus-associated.

PCR primers comprised 60 Vbeta and 13 Jbeta primers. Libraries were prepared by immunoSEQ multiplex PCR; TCRdb keeps only in-frame clonotypes and omits some of them. This sample has about 120,000 clones, with around 70% found just once. CDR1 and CDR2 (germline): SNHLY, FYNNEI. V was trimmed by 6 bases and J by 4 bases, leaving 13 bases between them. The CDR3 totals 14 residues. It was healthy bone marrow donors who served as donors. About this clone: Its target is unknown.

The receptor's source is a woman younger than 30 in good health and CMV-seronegative. The sequencing input was PBMCs. The rearrangement joins TRBV2 to TRBJ1-5, with D tentatively TRBD1 (5 bases). In nucleotides, the CDR3 is TGTGCCAGCAGACCTCAGGGTCGAAATCAGCCCCAGCATTTT. Residues: CASRPQGRNQPQHF.